This section outlines one T cell receptor (beta chain) sequence together with its context. The antigen it binds to is not known. The sample holds no much larger clone one base away, and base qualities are not on file. Trimming takes 6 bases from V and 3 bases from J, and the germline ends sit 21 bases apart. From its cysteine to its phenylalanine, the CDR3 spans 16 amino acids. The CDR3 DNA has 48 bases and is translated from base 1. Via the germline V gene, CDR1 is SGHTA and CDR2 FQGNSA. This sample is part of a study of CD8 T cells in Susac syndrome (dated 2019 in TCRdb). Looking at the study overall: The study used repertoire sequencing to test whether antigen drove CD8+ T cell activation and differentiation in Susac syndrome. What the study reported, not specific to this receptor: The TCR sequencing and HLA analysis was acknowledged to have included a relatively small number of individuals.

High-throughput TCR beta sequencing profiled peripheral blood CD8+ and CD4+ T cells from healthy donors, Susac syndrome patients and multiple sclerosis patients. The multiple sclerosis controls were treatment-naive patients who had stable or active relapsing-remitting disease and met the revised McDonald criteria. CD8+ TEMRA cells were enriched by FACS, while bulk CD8+ and CD4+ T cells were purified by magnetic negative isolation. Blood was collected in EDTA tubes and processed within 24 hours, with PBMCs isolated through density gradient centrifugation. PBMCs intended for TCR sequencing were frozen in liquid nitrogen and were later thawed in a 37 degrees C water bath. The sorted or isolated CD4+, CD8+ and CD8+ TEMRA cells had a purity of 90% or higher. RNA was extracted using the RNeasy kit, and roughly 0.5 to 1 ug of the RNA was reverse transcribed with random hexamers. TCR beta CDR3 regions were amplified with the immunoSEQ multiplex PCR assay covering 54 Vbeta and 13 Jbeta segments. To correct PCR amplification bias, a synthetic template baseline was used for both primer optimization and computational correction. As for the authors' bioinformatics: Reads were annotated to V, D and J genes per IMGT and analyzed with immunoSEQ Analyzer, keeping only productive sequences. Clonality was calculated as one minus the Shannon entropy normalized by log2 of the number of productive unique sequences. For each patient and control, public and private clones were evaluated within the 100 most prevalent clones. Clones were defined as Susac-specific when absent from the healthy and MS cohorts, from fewer than 1,200 published viral clones and from other ImmuneACCESS disease sequences. TCRdb reran the public reads through fastp at Q25 and MiXCR, keeping productive beta chains. Each record represents a unique CDR3 protein, reported with the most common genes and DNA among its rows. TCRdb's processing, not the authors' own work, is the source of the V and J calls. Counted in this sample were approximately 180,000 distinct CDR3 sequences; nearly 97% of them appeared once. Jointly, the top ten make up about 0.093% of the sample.

The receptor chain draws on TRBV7-2 and TRBJ2-7; TRBD1 is a weak D gene call, 6 bases matching. Sample: CD4+ T cells from PBMCs. This TCR came from a human donor with multiple sclerosis. The CDR3 reads as follows: CASSPGPGQFIYEQYF. The nucleotide sequence is TGTGCCAGCAGTCCAGGGCCAGGACAGTTTATCTACGAGCAGTACTTC. Joined to the reference TRBV7-2 and TRBJ2-7 proteins, this CDR3 gives the full variable domain: GAGVSQSPSNKVTEKGKDVELRCDPISGHTALYWYRQSLGQGLEFLIYFQGNSAPDKSGLPSDRFSAERTGGSVSTLTIQRTQQEDSAVYLCASSPGPGQFIYEQYFGPGTRLTVT.